The rows below give T cell receptor beta chains drawn from one sample of a study of long-term antiretroviral therapy in people with HIV. This table comes from immunoSEQ multiplex PCR, and its TCRdb copy is limited to in-frame clones, with some not included. The sample records 20,000 to 25,000 clones, around 92% being singletons. Specimen: unsorted PBMCs, collected 4.4 years after starting antiretroviral therapy. These TCRs come from a woman aged 45-60 years with HIV. Both conserved end residues are part of each CDR3. The D gene is left open where the match is weak. Size values are once, few and many counts, or a class for expanded clones, and some rows have none.

j_call	d_call	v_call	clone_size	cdr3_nt	cdr3_aa
TRBJ2-3	TRBD2	TRBV30	.	TGTGCCTGGAGTGTAAGGTCTCCTAGCGGGGGCACAGATACGCAGTATTTT	CAWSVRSPSGGTDTQYF
TRBJ1-5	.	TRBV11-3	once	TGTGCCAGGAAGTCCCGAGGTCAGCCCCAGCATTTT	CARKSRGQPQHF
TRBJ1-6	TRBD1	TRBV9	.	TGTGCCAGCAGGGCAGGGGGAGGTAATTCACCCCTCCACTTT	CASRAGGGNSPLHF
TRBJ1-4	.	TRBV19	.	TGTGCCAGTAGGGGGGCCCACGGGACTAATGAAAAACTGTTTTTT	CASRGAHGTNEKLFF
TRBJ2-7	.	TRBV5-5	.	TGTGCCAGCAGCTTTAGACGGGTTCGGGACGAGCAGTACTTC	CASSFRRVRDEQYF
TRBJ2-1	TRBD2	TRBV11-2	.	TGTGCCAGCAGCCATGAGGCTGGCAGGGAGGGCAATGAGCAGTTCTTC	CASSHEAGREGNEQFF
TRBJ2-2	.	TRBV25-1	.	TGTGCCAGCAGTGAAATTATGGCCGGGGAGCTGTTTTTT	CASSEIMAGELFF
TRBJ1-1	.	TRBV7-3	.	TGTGCCAGCAGCTTGAGGGGCGGCACTGAAGCTTTCTTT	CASSLRGGTEAFF
TRBJ1-2	.	TRBV11-2	once	TGTGCCAGCAGCCTCTCAGGGAGGCGATATGGCTACACCTTC	CASSLSGRRYGYTF
TRBJ2-7	.	TRBV19	.	TGTGCCAGTAGTATCGCTAACGAAGACTACGAGCAGTACTTC	CASSIANEDYEQYF
TRBJ1-4	.	TRBV19	.	TGTGCCAGTAGTATCCGGGGAACTAATGAAAAACTGTTTTTT	CASSIRGTNEKLFF
TRBJ2-1	.	TRBV5-1	.	TGCGCCAGCAGCTTGGCCAAGGCGGGGGCGTCCTACAATGAGCAGTTCTTC	CASSLAKAGASYNEQFF
TRBJ2-3	TRBD2	TRBV5-1	.	TGCGCCAGCAGCTTCGGACTAGCGGGGAACTCAGATACGCAGTATTTT	CASSFGLAGNSDTQYF
TRBJ2-7	TRBD1	TRBV10-3	.	TGTGCCATCAGTGAGTCTTGGACAGGGGCGGGCGAGCAGTACTTC	CAISESWTGAGEQYF